Presented here are 9 T cell receptor beta chains from one specimen sequenced in a study of response to subunit inactivated influenza vaccine. MiXCR, run by TCRdb on the RT-PCR reads, gives a single entry per CDR3 protein. The sample records under 550,000 distinct CDR3 sequences, 6% to 9% being singletons. The specimen was PBMCs from blood, collected 23 months after vaccination. All receptors derive from a man in his fifties or sixties who received an inactivated influenza vaccine.

Ten or more counts support this clonotype. The chain joins TRBV6-1 to TRBJ2-7; 10 nucleotides match TRBD1. The germline CDR1 and CDR2 sequences are MNHNS and SASEGT. V was clipped by 5 bases and J by 7 bases; unmatched bases: 11. CDR3 length: 15 amino acids. DNA of the CDR3: TGTGCCAGCAGTCGCGTAAGACAGGGGGCGGGGGAGCAGTACTTC. Encoded protein: CASSRVRQGAGEQYF.

The table lists this clonotype with a few counts. The chain carries TRBV4-1 and TRBJ1-1, with D unresolved. The CDR3 runs 16 residues. Germline V CDR1 and CDR2: MGHRA, YSYEKL. Trimming removed 1 base at V and 3 bases at J, with 15 bases between. CDR3 DNA: TGCGCCAGCAGCCAAGCTGGAGGCACGAGAGACACTGAAGCTTTCTTT. Translating it yields CASSQAGGTRDTEAFF.

The chain recombines TRBV2 with TRBJ2-7; 10 positions agree with TRBD1. V shed 10 bases, J shed 7 bases, and the junction held 7 bases outside the gene matches. The germline gives CDR1 SNHLY, CDR2 FYNNEI. This CDR3 is 12 amino acids long. In DNA form, the CDR3 reads TGTGCCAAGGGGACAGGGGTGAGTGAGCAGTACTTC. Amino acids: CAKGTGVSEQYF. The variable domain in full, with the rest retrieved from reference TRBV2 and TRBJ2-7, is EPEVTQTPSHQVTQMGQEVILRCVPISNHLYFYWYRQILGQKVEFLVSFYNNEISEKSEIFDDQFSVERPDGSNFTLKIRSTKLEDSAMYFCAKGTGVSEQYFGPGTRLTVT.

This clonotype was counted between two and nine times. The rearrangement links TRBV28 to TRBJ2-3; 8 bases are a match to TRBD1. Germline V CDR1 and CDR2: MDHEN, SYDVKM. The V segment lost 6 bases and the J segment 5 bases; nucleotides outside the gene matches: 10. CDR3 size: 15 residues. CDR3 bases: TGTGCCAGCAGAATGCAGGGGGCGACAGGAGATACGCAGTATTTT. It is translated as CASRMQGATGDTQYF.

In its sample, this clonotype was seen a few times. This rearrangement joins TRBV10-3 to TRBJ2-7; 11 bases map to TRBD1. Germline CDR1 and CDR2: ENHRY and SYGVKD. This CDR3 region has 15 residues. The J segment lost 2 bases and the V segment lost 6 bases, leaving 6 bases of the junction unmatched. CDR3 region: CAIRVTGQGAYEQYF. The CDR3 DNA reads as TGTGCCATCAGGGTTACGGGACAGGGGGCCTACGAGCAGTACTTC.

The sample holds many counts of this clonotype. The chain joins TRBV20-1 to TRBJ2-1, with TRBD2 identical over 8 bases. There are 12 residues in the CDR3. V was pared by 7 bases and J by 9 bases, with 8 bases of the junction left unmatched. Germline CDR1 and CDR2: DFQATT and SNEGSKA (reference sequence). CDR3 sequence (DNA): TGCAGTGTTGCGGGGGGTATTGGTGAGCAGTTCTTC. As protein: CSVAGGIGEQFF.

This clonotype was found many times. CDR3 nucleotides: TGTGCCAGCAGCTTTAGTCCTATTCTTTCCTACGAGCAGTACTTC. Encoded protein: CASSFSPILSYEQYF. This rearrangement joins TRBV7-2 to TRBJ2-7; D is undetermined. The CDR3 covers 15 residues. The V gene's germline CDR1 is SGHTA and CDR2 FQGNSA. V lost 3 bases, J lost 1 base, and 13 bases lay in between.

There are many counts of this clonotype. The chain uses TRBV12-3 or TRBV12-4 and TRBJ2-1; D not certain. The CDR3 is made up of 14 amino acids. Trimming took 6 bases from V and 3 from J, leaving 12 bases between them. The CDR3, as DNA: TGTGCCAGCAGCCTGAGGACGGGCTACAATGAGCAGTTCTTC. Its protein product is CASSLRTGYNEQFF.

This clonotype was counted ten times or more. V usage is TRBV7-2 and J usage is TRBJ2-1, with TRBD2 matching over 7 bases. The CDR3 totals 16 residues. Per germline, CDR1 SGHTA and CDR2 FQGNSA. V trimming: 1 base; J trimming: 6 bases; junction bases outside the gene matches: 9. The CDR3 sequence: CASSLGPGRVFNEQFF. CDR3 nucleotide sequence: TGTGCCAGCAGCTTAGGTCCAGGGAGGGTTTTCAATGAGCAGTTCTTC.